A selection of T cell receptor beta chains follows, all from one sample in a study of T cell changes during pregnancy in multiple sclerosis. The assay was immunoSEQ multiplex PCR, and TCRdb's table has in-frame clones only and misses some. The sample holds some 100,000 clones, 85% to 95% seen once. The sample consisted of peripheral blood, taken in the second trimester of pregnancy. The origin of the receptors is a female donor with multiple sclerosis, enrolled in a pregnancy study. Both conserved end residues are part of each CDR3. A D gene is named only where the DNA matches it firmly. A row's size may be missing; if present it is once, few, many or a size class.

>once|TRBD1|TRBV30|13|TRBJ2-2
TGTGCCTGGGGCAGGGGGCTCACCGGGGAGCTGTTTTTT
CAWGRGLTGELFF
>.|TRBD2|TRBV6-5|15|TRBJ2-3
TGTGCCAGCAGTCCCGATAGCGGGAGGGAGGATACGCAGTATTTT
CASSPDSGREDTQYF
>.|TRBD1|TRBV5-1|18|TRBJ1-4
TGCGCCAGCAGCTCGGGGACAGGGGGGCTTATATCTAATGAAAAACTGTTTTTT
CASSSGTGGLISNEKLFF
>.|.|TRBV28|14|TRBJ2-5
TGTGCCAGCTTCGACAGCGGGCCCCAGGGGACCCAGTACTTC
CASFDSGPQGTQYF
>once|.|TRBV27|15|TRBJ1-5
TGTGCCAGCAGCCTCCAGGGATCGGGCAATCAGCCCCAGCATTTT
CASSLQGSGNQPQHF
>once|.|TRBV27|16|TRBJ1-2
TGTGCCAGCAGTCTCAAGACTCCAGGGGTATCCTATGGCTACACCTTC
CASSLKTPGVSYGYTF
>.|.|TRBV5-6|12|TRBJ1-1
TGTGCCAGCAGCTTGCAACTGACTGAAGCTTTCTTT
CASSLQLTEAFF
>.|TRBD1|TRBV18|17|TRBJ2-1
TGTGCCAGCTCACCACTAGGATATGGGACAGGGAATAATGAGCAGTTCTTC
CASSPLGYGTGNNEQFF
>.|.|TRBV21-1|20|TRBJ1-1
TGTGCCAGCAGCAAAGATAAGATACAGGGTCCCCGAATAACGAACACTGAAGCTTTCTTT
CASSKDKIQGPRITNTEAFF
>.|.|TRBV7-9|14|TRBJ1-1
TGTGCCAGCAGCTTAGCGCTCCGGGCAGGGAGGACTTTCTTT
CASSLALRAGRTFF